This TCR beta chain was sequenced in a study of T cells in tumors after PD-1 blockade. The wider study: No patient had prior checkpoint blockade, systemic immunosuppression, or radiotherapy within 4 weeks. Some patients also took daily vismodegib 150 mg during anti-PD-1 treatment. Study outcomes and limitations: Peripheral recruitment is suggested, as some novel exhausted tumor clones were in pre-treatment blood.

This CDR3 has 13 amino acids. The ends were cut back, 5 bases at V and 2 bases at J, with 8 bases in the middle. Looked up from germline, CDR1 is KGHSH and CDR2 is LQKENI. In regard to this clone: Its specificity is not known.

Using immunoSEQ multiplex PCR, the repertoire was profiled, and TCRdb retains in-frame clones only, with some absent. Of around 60,000 clones in the sample, just under 80% are singletons; the top ten hold 13%. Tumor or blood genomic DNA was sequenced, with inputs of about 600 ng to 6,004 ng. The source is a human donor with basal cell carcinoma. The sample consisted of PBMCs, taken before anti-PD-1 treatment. The genes are TRBV18 and TRBJ2-3; perhaps TRBD1 as D (5 bases). DNA for the CDR3: TGTGCCAGCTCAGGACAAATCACAGATACGCAGTATTTT. Protein product: CASSGQITDTQYF.